This T cell receptor (beta chain) was found in a study of cytomegalovirus exposure and HLA in healthy donors. At the level of the study: Among 150 million to 200 million T cells, an earlier analysis found 117 million unique TCR beta sequences.

It was healthy bone marrow donors who served as donors. CDR3 length: 12 amino acids. Primers for the PCR totalled 60 Vbeta and 13 Jbeta. Method: immunoSEQ multiplex PCR; TCRdb's copy keeps in-frame clones and lacks some. This table has about 89,000 clones, roughly 85% appearing once. Study findings and constraints: Testing in vitro showed three CMV-associated chains specific for CMV antigens. Solely CMV serostatus was available to characterize immune exposure.

For this clone: What it recognizes is unknown.

This TCR came from a man aged 35 to 55 in good health and CMV-seropositive. The chain links TRBV21-1 to TRBJ2-1; the D call in the table, TRBD2, was not verified against the DNA. TRBV21-1 is flagged as a pseudogene. Sample: PBMCs. CDR3: CASSLRPLRQFF. For the CDR3, the DNA is TGTGCCAGCAGCCTACGTCCCCTTCGGCAGTTCTTC.